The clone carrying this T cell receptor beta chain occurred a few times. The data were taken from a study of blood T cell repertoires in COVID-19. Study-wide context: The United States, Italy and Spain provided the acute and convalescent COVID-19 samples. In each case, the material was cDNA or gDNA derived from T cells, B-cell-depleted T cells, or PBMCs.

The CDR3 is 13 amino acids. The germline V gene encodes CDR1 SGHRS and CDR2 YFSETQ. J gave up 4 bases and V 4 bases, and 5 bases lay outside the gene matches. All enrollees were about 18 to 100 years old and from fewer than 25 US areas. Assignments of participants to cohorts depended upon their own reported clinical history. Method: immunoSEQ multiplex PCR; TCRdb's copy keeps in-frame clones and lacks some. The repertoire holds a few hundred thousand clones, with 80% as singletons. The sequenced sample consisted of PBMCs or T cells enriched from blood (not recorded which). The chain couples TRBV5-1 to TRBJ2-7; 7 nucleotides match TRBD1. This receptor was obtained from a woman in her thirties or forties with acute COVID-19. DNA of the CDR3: TGCGCCAGCAGCAGGGACAGAGAGTACGAGCAGTACTTC. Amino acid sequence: CASSRDREYEQYF.